This entry features one TCR beta chain sequence. Per the germline V gene, CDR1 is MDHEN and CDR2 is SYDVKM. The CDR3 loop spans 14 amino acids. The V end lost 5 bases, the J end lost 2 bases, and 12 bases lay between the germline ends. This sample stems from a study of blood T cell repertoires in COVID-19. Method: immunoSEQ multiplex PCR; TCRdb's copy keeps in-frame clones and lacks some. There are around 330,000 clones in the sample; 89% occur only once, and approximately 5.2% lies in the top ten. This chain connects TRBV28 to TRBJ1-1; D gene uncertain. The TCR comes from a man in his 60s who had recovered from COVID-19. Source material: PBMCs or T cells enriched from blood (not recorded which). The CDR3 protein is CASSLSSPNTEAFF. CDR3 in DNA: TGTGCCAGCAGTCTGAGCTCCCCCAACACTGAAGCTTTCTTT. The full variable domain, rest sourced from reference TRBV28 and TRBJ1-1, is DVKVTQSSRYLVKRTGEKVFLECVQDMDHENMFWYRQDPGLGLRLIYFSYDVKMKEKGDIPEGYSVSREKKERFSLILESASTNQTSMYLCASSLSSPNTEAFFGQGTRLTVV.